A single sample is the source of the 21 T cell receptor beta chains below, sequenced in a study of neoadjuvant anti-PD-1 for oral cavity cancer. Some clones are missing from TCRdb's copy, which holds only in-frame ones; the method was immunoSEQ multiplex PCR. The sample records roughly 7,200 clones, 54% being singletons. The specimen comprised tumor tissue, sampled before nivolumab (anti-PD-1) treatment. These TCRs come from a person between 35 and 79 years old with oral cavity squamous cell carcinoma.

This clone has just a few counts. The V call is TRBV11-3, the J call TRBJ2-7; D may be TRBD2 (6 bases). Trimming took off 5 bases at V and 5 bases at J, with 13 bases between the two ends. The CDR3 contains 13 residues. Germline V gene lookup returns CDR1 SGHNT and CDR2 YENEEA. The CDR3 spells CASSGLEGHEQYF. As DNA, the CDR3 is TGTGCCAGCAGCGGGCTGGAGGGGCACGAGCAGTACTTC.

This chain's CDR3 is CASKGELAKNIQYF. The CDR3 nucleotides read TGCGCCAGCAAAGGTGAACTAGCCAAAAACATTCAGTACTTC. The J gene is TRBJ2-4, the V gene TRBV5-1; D not resolved. The V gene's germline CDR1 is SGHRS and CDR2 YFSETQ. Deletions cut 6 bases from V and 0 bases from J, with 10 bases between. The CDR3 is made up of 14 amino acids.

This chain joins TRBV10-1 and TRBJ1-5; tentatively, D is TRBD1 (6 bases). V shed 4 bases and J shed 3 bases, with 13 bases lying between them. Looked up from germline, CDR1 is WNHNN and CDR2 is SYGVQD (reference sequence). This CDR3 has 15 amino acids. Here the CDR3 reads CASSGGQDYNQPQHF. CDR3 DNA: TGCGCCAGCAGTGGGGGGCAGGATTACAATCAGCCCCAGCATTTT.

This clone was recorded a few times. The chain joins TRBV19 to TRBJ2-5; D call uncertain. CDR3 length: 11 amino acids. Germline-derived CDR1 and CDR2 are LNHDA and SQIVND (reference sequence). With 5 bases removed from V and 5 bases from J, the gap between germline ends came to 6 bases. CDR3 DNA sequence: TGTGCCAGTAGTTCGTTGGAGACCCAGTACTTC. It translates to CASSSLETQYF.

This clone appeared a few times. The V gene is TRBV9, the J gene TRBJ1-6, with D tentatively TRBD1 (5 bases). Germline V lookup: CDR1 SGDLS, CDR2 YYNGEE. With 1 base removed from V and 7 bases from J, the gap between germline ends came to 12 bases. The CDR3 sequence is 15 residues long. CDR3 sequence (DNA): TGTGCCAGCAGCGTAAAGGCAGGGTCGAATTCACCCCTCCACTTT. Translation: CASSVKAGSNSPLHF.

The genes are TRBV7-2 and TRBJ2-7, with D tentatively TRBD1 (8 bases). Germline V gene lookup returns CDR1 SGHTA and CDR2 FQGNSA. CDR3 length equals 16 residues. V shed 1 base and J shed 2 bases, with 15 bases lying between them. DNA for the CDR3: TGTGCCAGCAGCTTAGGGAGGACAGGGAGGGCCTACGAGCAGTACTTC. This translates into CASSLGRTGRAYEQYF.

In this sample, this clone is large. V is TRBV5-1 and J is TRBJ2-6; D not resolved. The CDR3 has 15 amino acids. V lost 6 bases, J lost 0 bases, and 10 bases lay in between. Per the germline V gene, CDR1 is SGHRS and CDR2 is YFSETQ. This CDR3 is CASTPDLSGANVLTF. The CDR3 bases are TGCGCCAGCACTCCCGACCTCTCTGGGGCCAACGTCCTGACTTTC.

This clone was seen a handful of times. The rearrangement uses TRBV7-8 and TRBJ2-3, with D perhaps matching TRBD2 (5 bases). This CDR3 has 13 amino acids. Trimming cost V 5 bases and J 5 bases, with 11 bases left between them. Germline CDR1 reads SGHVS; CDR2 reads FQNEAQ. CDR3 sequence reads: CASSRPREDTQYF. CDR3 in DNA: TGTGCCAGCAGCCGACCACGGGAAGATACGCAGTATTTT. The entire variable domain, with the rest obtained from reference TRBV7-8 and TRBJ2-3, is as follows: GAGVSQSPRYKVAKRGQDVALRCDPISGHVSLFWYQQALGQGPEFLTYFQNEAQLDKSGLPSDRFFAERPEGSVSTLKIQRTQQEDSAVYLCASSRPREDTQYFGPGTRLTVL.

This chain joins TRBV7-2 and TRBJ2-3; 12 positions agree with TRBD2. The trim removed 4 bases at V and 8 bases at J, leaving 7 bases unmatched. The CDR3 spans 15 residues. CDR1 and CDR2 (germline): SGHTA, FQGNSA. The CDR3 reads CASSSLAGGPVTQYF. CDR3 in DNA: TGTGCCAGCAGCTCTCTAGCGGGGGGGCCGGTTACGCAGTATTTT.

V and J are TRBV5-1 and TRBJ1-4; 10 bases line up with TRBD1. With V trimmed by 4 bases and J by 4 bases, 4 bases remained unmatched. Germline V lookup: CDR1 SGHRS, CDR2 YFSETQ. The CDR3 is made up of 15 amino acids. The CDR3 reads CASSPGTGVNEKLFF. CDR3 in DNA: TGCGCCAGCAGCCCCGGGACAGGGGTTAATGAAAAACTGTTTTTT.

The rearrangement uses TRBV18 and TRBJ2-1; D gene uncertain. V was cut by 3 bases and J by 0 bases, with 12 bases left in between. The CDR3 loop spans 16 amino acids. In germline, CDR1 is KGHSH, CDR2 LQKENI. In DNA, the CDR3 is TGTGCCAGCTCACCCCTTAGCCGGAGCTCCTACAATGAGCAGTTCTTC. Translation: CASSPLSRSSYNEQFF.

The chain has TRBV11-2 and TRBJ2-7, with a tentative D call TRBD2 (6 bases). V lost 1 base to trimming and J lost 4 bases, with 14 bases between them. The CDR3 extends over 15 amino acids. From germline, CDR1 is SGHAT and CDR2 FQNNGV. Here the CDR3 reads CASSLGSSDNYEQYF. The CDR3 DNA reads as TGTGCCAGCAGCTTAGGGTCTAGCGATAATTACGAGCAGTACTTC.

This clone is deemed medium-sized. The rearrangement uses TRBV5-1 and TRBJ1-2, with a tentative D call TRBD1 (6 bases). Trimming left V 3 bases short and J 5 bases short, with 14 bases between. Germline loops: CDR1 SGHRS, CDR2 YFSETQ. The CDR3 has 14 residues. In DNA form, the CDR3 reads TGCGCCAGCAGCTCCTACGACAGGAGATATGGCTACACCTTC. Translated: CASSSYDRRYGYTF.

V usage is TRBV29-1 and J usage is TRBJ1-5; D is undetermined. The V end was cut by 4 bases, the J end by 5 bases, with 9 bases between. The CDR3 runs 12 residues. The germline V gene has CDR1 SQVTM and CDR2 ANQGSEA. In DNA, the CDR3 is TGCAGCGTTGGGGGTAGGGATCAGCCCCAGCATTTT. This sequence encodes CSVGGRDQPQHF.

The chain recombines TRBV28 with TRBJ2-7; no definite D call. The germline V and J ends were trimmed by 1 base and 6 bases, with 7 bases remaining between them. The CDR3 extends over 12 amino acids. CDR1 is MDHEN, CDR2 SYDVKM, per germline. CDR3 in amino acids: CASSLLSAEQYF. The CDR3 nucleotides read TGTGCCAGCAGTTTATTATCCGCCGAGCAGTACTTC.

This clone was seen a few times. The gene calls are TRBV2 and TRBJ2-1, with 8 positions matching TRBD2. Germline V CDR1 and CDR2: SNHLY, FYNNEI. CDR3 length equals 15 residues. J gave up 7 bases and V 1 base, and 6 bases lay outside the gene matches. In nucleotides, the CDR3 is TGTGCCAGCAGTGAAGAACGCGGGGGGAAAAATGAGCAGTTCTTC. It codes for CASSEERGGKNEQFF. The complete variable domain, with remaining parts taken from reference TRBV2 and TRBJ2-1, reads EPEVTQTPSHQVTQMGQEVILRCVPISNHLYFYWYRQILGQKVEFLVSFYNNEISEKSEIFDDQFSVERPDGSNFTLKIRSTKLEDSAMYFCASSEERGGKNEQFFGPGTRLTVL.

There are a few counts of this clone. The chain carries TRBV7-2 and TRBJ1-2; D may be TRBD1 (5 bases). Deletions cut 4 bases from V and 4 bases from J, with 13 bases between. Germline-derived CDR1 and CDR2 are SGHTA and FQGNSA. The CDR3 is 14 amino acids. For the CDR3, the DNA is TGTGCCAGCAGCTCGGCACAGGAGTCCTATGGCTACACCTTC. Protein sequence: CASSSAQESYGYTF.

The gene calls are TRBV11-2 and TRBJ2-2; maybe TRBD2 (7 bases). Germline V gene data show CDR1 as SGHAT and CDR2 as FQNNGV. The CDR3 is made up of 16 amino acids. V lost 0 bases to trimming and J lost 5 bases, with 13 bases between them. DNA of the CDR3: TGTGCCAGCAGCTTAGAATCGGGGGGCCGTACCGGGGAGCTGTTTTTT. Amino acid sequence: CASSLESGGRTGELFF.

J is TRBJ1-2 and V is TRBV11-2, with D unresolved. This CDR3 contains 14 residues. V gave up 4 bases and J gave up 2 bases, with 11 bases separating them. The germline V gene encodes CDR1 SGHAT and CDR2 FQNNGV. Here the CDR3 DNA reads TGTGCCAGCAGCTCACAGAATGTAAACTATGGCTACACCTTC. Protein sequence: CASSSQNVNYGYTF.

The chain couples TRBV4-1 to TRBJ1-1, with D possibly TRBD1 on 6 matching bases. The germline V gene has CDR1 MGHRA and CDR2 YSYEKL. CDR3 length equals 15 residues. Deletions cut 3 bases from V and 0 bases from J, with 11 bases between. CDR3 DNA: TGCGCCAGCAGCCACTCAGGACAGATGAACACTGAAGCTTTCTTT. It encodes CASSHSGQMNTEAFF.

This CDR3 is CASSDRPYEQYF. The DNA for the CDR3 is TGTGCCAGCAGCGACAGACCCTACGAGCAGTACTTC. The chain has TRBV11-2 and TRBJ2-7, with D possibly being TRBD1 (5 bases). The CDR3 length is 12 residues. V lost 5 bases, J lost 2 bases, and 7 bases lay in between. In germline, CDR1 is SGHAT, CDR2 FQNNGV.